The clone carrying this TCR beta chain was picked up a small number of times. The record originates from a study of CD8 T cell repertoires and HIV-1 epitope variants. At the level of the study: Controls were a CMV, EBV and flu pool, Ebola AY9, and no peptide.

Germline-derived CDR1 and CDR2 are GTSNPN and SVGIG (reference sequence). The CDR3 spans 13 residues. Between the trimmed V and J ends, which lost 5 bases and 4 bases, there was a span of 12 bases. Generated by immunoSEQ multiplex PCR, the TCRdb table keeps only in-frame clones and is missing some. Of about 90,000 clones in the sample, roughly 81% were seen once. This TCR was sampled from a male donor with HIV. The sequenced sample consisted of uncultured baseline CD8+ T cells from peripheral blood mononuclear cells (PBMCs). The chain has TRBV30 and TRBJ1-5; maybe TRBD1 (6 bases). CDR3 sequence: CAWSDSKNQPQHF. CDR3 coding DNA: TGTGCCTGGTCGGACAGTAAGAATCAGCCCCAGCATTTT. The variable domain in full, with the rest retrieved from reference TRBV30 and TRBJ1-5, is SQTIHQWPATLVQPVGSPLSLECTVEGTSNPNLYWYRQAAGRGLQLLFYSVGIGQISSEVPQNLSASRPQDRQFILSSKKLLLSDSGFYLCAWSDSKNQPQHFGDGTRLSIL.